This T cell receptor (beta chain) was recorded in a study of cytomegalovirus exposure and HLA in healthy donors. The wider study: In an early release, HLA-typed donors contributed some 82 million unique TCR sequences.

Remarks on this clone: What it binds is not known.

The PCR used 60 Vbeta and 13 Jbeta primers. Repertoires were generated with immunoSEQ multiplex PCR, while TCRdb's copy carries only in-frame clones and drops some. The table includes 100,000 to 150,000 clones, 60% to 85% detected once. Study-wide results and limits: A later analysis, which compared TCR beta chains of equal frequency, found the HLA-associated ones more clonally expanded. Cytomegalovirus association was listed for 164 TCR beta chains. Within an earlier analysis, most TCR beta V segments proved productive either about 90% or about 30% of the time.

The TCR sequence derives from a man aged 50 to 59 in good health and CMV-seronegative. Material: PBMCs.

DNA of the CDR3: TGTGCCAGCTCACCACCTGATCCTAGGGAGACCCAGTACTTC. Amino acids: CASSPPDPRETQYF. This chain links TRBV18 with TRBJ2-5; no definite D call. This CDR3 spans 14 amino acids. CDR1 is KGHSH, CDR2 LQKENI, per germline. Trimming pared 0 bases from V and 5 bases from J, leaving 10 bases between.